This TCR beta chain was profiled in a study of regulatory and conventional T cells in RAG deficiency. Germline assignment: CDR1 SGHTA and CDR2 FQGTGA. The CDR3 is 15 residues long. The V gene end was trimmed by 3 bases and the J gene end by 9 bases; junction bases not matched to a gene: 3. Libraries were prepared by immunoSEQ multiplex PCR; TCRdb keeps only in-frame clonotypes and omits some of them. The sample lists roughly 29,000 clones; 90% to 95% were seen once. Conventional CD4+ T cells were sorted from blood as CD25-low CD127-high cells. The sample was also reused in another study, on regulatory T cells. That work contributes: The PCR used 52 TRBV and 13 TRBJ primers.

The sequence derives from a human donor in good health. The specimen was CD25- CD4+ T cells sorted from blood. The rearrangement joins TRBV7-3 to TRBJ2-1; TRBD2 aligns across 15 bases. The CDR3 DNA sequence: TGTGCCAGCAGCTTGGGGACTAGCGGGGGGTTTGAGCAGTTCTTC. Translation: CASSLGTSGGFEQFF.